The next 28 T cell receptor beta chains were all read from a single sample in a study of shared clonotypes between healthy human individuals (dated by TCRdb to about 2020). Libraries were built with the immunoSEQ multiplex PCR assay. The table comes from immuneACCESS by way of TCRdb, which keeps in-frame sequences with V and J called. Part of the clones is missing from these tables; in studies checked, under half for an unresolved V gene and the rest for unknown reasons. Recorded for this sample are around 1.9 million clones; roughly 91% of them occurred a single time. The ten largest account for 1.5% to 2% of the sample. CD8 naive samples consisted of CD45RO-negative cells that were positively selected for CCR7, yielding a CD45RA+CCR7+ population without TemRA cells. The sample consisted of naive CD8+ T cells from PBMCs. This specimen's cell subset or site label, interpreted: CD45RA+CCR7+. The source is a man aged 18 to 29 in good health. Some clones in this sample may be carry-over from other donors' samples.

The chain has TRBV9 and TRBJ1-4; D might be TRBD1 (5 bases). This CDR3 comprises 17 residues. Trimming cost V 2 bases and J 5 bases, with 19 bases left between them. CDR1 and CDR2 (germline): SGDLS, YYNGEE. The CDR3 sequence is CASSVAPTGGANEKLFF. CDR3 sequence (DNA): TGTGCCAGCAGCGTCGCCCCCACGGGGGGAGCCAATGAAAAACTGTTTTTT.

The V and J genes are TRBV6-5 and TRBJ1-1; D gene uncertain. V lost 2 bases, J lost 3 bases, and 13 bases lay in between. Germline V gene sequence: CDR1 MNHEY, CDR2 SVGAGI. The CDR3 sequence is 15 residues long. The CDR3 is CASSYSGGGDTEAFF. DNA of the CDR3: TGTGCCAGCAGTTACAGCGGAGGCGGGGACACTGAAGCTTTCTTT.

In regard to this clone: Since a much larger clone is just one base distant, this may be a read error. Other DNA sequences in the same sample also yield this CDR3. The rearrangement links TRBV19 to TRBJ1-1; D gene unclear. The CDR3 is 12 amino acids. Trimming removed 1 base at V and 5 bases at J, with 5 bases between. The germline CDR1 and CDR2 sequences are LNHDA and SQIVND (reference sequence). In nucleotides, the CDR3 is TGTGCCAGTAGTATAGGGGCGACTGAAGCTTTCTTT. It specifies CASSIGATEAFF.

This chain links TRBV19 with TRBJ2-7; D could derive from TRBD1 or TRBD2 (5 bases each). The V gene's germline CDR1 is LNHDA and CDR2 SQIVND (reference sequence). V was trimmed by 2 bases and J by 3 bases, leaving 11 bases between them. This CDR3 spans 14 amino acids. CDR3 sequence reads: CASSIYGDGYEQYF. The CDR3 coding sequence is TGTGCCAGTAGTATATACGGGGACGGCTACGAGCAGTACTTC.

The rearrangement links TRBV27 to TRBJ2-3; D uncertain. The V gene lost 5 bases and the J gene lost 5 bases, with 11 bases spanning the gap. Germline values: CDR1 MNHEY, CDR2 SMNVEV (reference sequence). CDR3 length: 13 amino acids. The CDR3, as DNA: TGTGCCAGCAGTGGACGAGTGGAAGATACGCAGTATTTT. Translated: CASSGRVEDTQYF.

The rearrangement joins TRBV5-6 to TRBJ2-1; perhaps D is TRBD1 or TRBD2 (5 bases each). With 1 base removed from V and 2 bases from J, the gap between germline ends came to 10 bases. The CDR3 consists of 15 residues. Looked up from germline, CDR1 is SGHDT and CDR2 is YYEEEE. The DNA for the CDR3 is TGTGCCAGCAGCTTGCGGGACGGAGCCTACAATGAGCAGTTCTTC. This codes for CASSLRDGAYNEQFF. Full variable domain (rest looked up from reference TRBV5-6 and TRBJ2-1): DAGVTQSPTHLIKTRGQQVTLRCSPKSGHDTVSWYQQALGQGPQFIFQYYEEEERQRGNFPDRFSGHQFPNYSSELNVNALLLGDSALYLCASSLRDGAYNEQFFGPGTRLTVL.

The chain employs TRBV11-2 and TRBJ2-6; D unclear. Germline V gene lookup returns CDR1 SGHAT and CDR2 FQNNGV. The CDR3 has 15 residues. V was cut by 4 bases and J by 0 bases, with 7 bases left in between. CDR3 sequence reads: CASSSWDSGANVLTF. For the CDR3, the DNA is TGTGCCAGCAGCTCTTGGGACTCTGGGGCCAACGTCCTGACTTTC.

The chain couples TRBV2 to TRBJ1-2; no clear D. The germline gives CDR1 SNHLY, CDR2 FYNNEI. The V end was cut by 1 base, the J end by 7 bases, with 7 bases between. There are 12 residues in the CDR3. The CDR3 sequence: CASSEGPGGYTF. CDR3 nucleotide sequence: TGTGCCAGCAGTGAAGGACCTGGTGGCTACACCTTC.

The CDR3 DNA reads TGCAGCGTTTTATTCTCCAGATCCACCGGGGAGCTGTTTTTT. Translating it yields CSVLFSRSTGELFF. J is TRBJ2-2 and V is TRBV29-1; D is ambiguous. The CDR3 consists of 14 residues. V gave up 5 bases and J gave up 4 bases, with 14 bases separating them. Germline V gene data show CDR1 as SQVTM and CDR2 as ANQGSEA.

The DNA of the CDR3 is TGCGCCAGCAGCTTGATCAGCCGGAGGGAGCAGTACTTC. Translated, it gives CASSLISRREQYF. The V call is TRBV5-1, the J call TRBJ2-7; D is perhaps TRBD2 (5 bases). V shed 1 base and J shed 7 bases, with 12 bases lying between them. The CDR3 is 13 amino acids. Germline-derived CDR1 and CDR2 are SGHRS and YFSETQ.

This rearrangement joins TRBV28 to TRBJ2-7; D gene uncertain. Germline CDR1 is MDHEN and CDR2 is SYDVKM. The CDR3 is 12 amino acids. Trimming removed 7 bases from V and 7 bases from J, with 14 bases in between. The CDR3 protein is CASKGPTGEQYF. In DNA form, the CDR3 reads TGTGCCAGCAAAGGACCGACTGGAGAGCAGTACTTC.

CDR3 DNA: TGTGCCAGCAGTGAAGCGCTTATTAGCGGGAGGATCGGGGAGACCCAGTACTTC. This encodes CASSEALISGRIGETQYF. The V call is TRBV2, the J call TRBJ2-5; TRBD2 agrees at 10 bases. CDR3 length: 18 residues. Germline loops: CDR1 SNHLY, CDR2 FYNNEI. Trimming cost V 0 bases and J 5 bases; bases outside gene matches: 12.

For this clone: Other DNA sequences in this specimen translate into the identical CDR3. The gene calls are TRBV7-9 and TRBJ2-7, with TRBD2 matching over 7 bases. J lost 2 bases, V lost 5 bases, and 6 bases had no gene match. The germline V gene encodes CDR1 SEHNR and CDR2 FQNEAQ (reference sequence). The length of the CDR3 is 14 residues. The CDR3 region has the DNA TGTGCCAGCAGCCCGAGCGGGGCCCCCTACGAGCAGTACTTC. Encoded protein: CASSPSGAPYEQYF.

V gene TRBV19 combines with J gene TRBJ2-3; TRBD1 matches at 12 bases. CDR1 and CDR2 (germline): LNHDA, SQIVND (reference sequence). The CDR3 consists of 15 residues. V was pared by 6 bases and J by 6 bases, with 7 bases of the junction left unmatched. CDR3 bases: TGTGCCAGTAGGTCCGGGACAGGGGGCTGGGATACGCAGTATTTT. Encoded protein: CASRSGTGGWDTQYF.

The chain is built from TRBV6-6 and TRBJ2-5; 8 positions agree with TRBD1. The V and J ends lost 6 bases and 5 bases, in that order; junction bases with no gene match: 8. The CDR3 sequence is 14 residues long. The V gene's germline CDR1 is MNHNY and CDR2 SVGAGI (reference sequence). The CDR3 reads CASRARGRQETQYF. DNA for the CDR3: TGTGCCAGCAGGGCCAGGGGGCGCCAGGAGACCCAGTACTTC.

The chain uses TRBV4-1 and TRBJ1-2; D gene unclear. The germline V gene has CDR1 MGHRA and CDR2 YSYEKL. The CDR3 runs to 13 residues. V was cut by 0 bases and J by 2 bases, with 4 bases left in between. The CDR3 nucleotides read TGCGCCAGCAGCCAAGACAGGAACTATGGCTACACCTTC. Translated: CASSQDRNYGYTF.

The V and J genes are TRBV30 and TRBJ2-7, with 7 bases fitting TRBD1. Germline CDR1 is GTSNPN and CDR2 is SVGIG (reference sequence). CDR3 length equals 16 residues. The V segment lost 6 bases and the J segment 6 bases; nucleotides outside the gene matches: 20. The CDR3, as DNA: TGTGCCTGTGACGACGGTACATCAGGGGGTTTGAGCGAGCAGTACTTC. This encodes CACDDGTSGGLSEQYF.

V is TRBV13 and J is TRBJ1-4; D remains unclear. Germline V lookup: CDR1 PRHDT, CDR2 FYEKMQ (reference sequence). This CDR3 has 15 amino acids. The V gene lost 5 bases and the J gene lost 0 bases, with 10 bases spanning the gap. The chain's CDR3 is CASSGRGATNEKLFF. Here the CDR3 DNA reads TGTGCCAGCAGCGGAAGAGGTGCAACTAATGAAAAACTGTTTTTT.

This chain connects TRBV5-1 to TRBJ2-2, with 7 bases identical to TRBD1. This CDR3 is built from 14 residues. V gave up 4 bases and J gave up 7 bases; unmatched junction bases: 7. Germline V gives CDR1 SGHRS, CDR2 YFSETQ. Here the CDR3 reads CASSPTGTGGELFF. The CDR3 DNA is TGCGCCAGCAGCCCGACAGGGACGGGCGGGGAGCTGTTTTTT.

Regarding this clone: The sample holds other DNA sequences that translate to the same CDR3. The CDR3 nucleotides read TGTGCCAGCAGCCCTAGCGGGAGGAGCTCCTACGAGCAGTACTTC. Amino acid sequence: CASSPSGRSSYEQYF. The chain couples TRBV7-9 to TRBJ2-7, with TRBD2 matching 11 bases. J was trimmed by 0 bases and V by 5 bases; bases with no gene match: 3. The CDR3 is 15 residues long. Germline loops: CDR1 SEHNR, CDR2 FQNEAQ (reference sequence).

CDR3 protein: CASSLGEPYTGELFF. CDR3 DNA: TGTGCCAGCAGTTTAGGGGAGCCGTACACCGGGGAGCTGTTTTTT. This chain joins TRBV28 and TRBJ2-2, with a possible D match to TRBD2 (5 bases). Germline V CDR1 and CDR2: MDHEN, SYDVKM. The V and J ends lost 2 bases and 3 bases respectively, with 10 bases between them. The CDR3 runs 15 residues.

CDR3 in DNA: TGTGCCAGCAGCTTAGATCTGAACCGGGAGGATGTCCATGAGCAGTTCTTC. Its translation is CASSLDLNREDVHEQFF. J is TRBJ2-1 and V is TRBV11-2; 7 bases are shared with TRBD2. The CDR3 runs 17 residues. Germline trimming cut 0 bases from V and 8 bases from J; bases unmatched to any gene: 13. Germline V CDR1 and CDR2: SGHAT, FQNNGV.

A single count supports this clone. Other DNA sequences within the sample encode an identical CDR3. The J gene is TRBJ1-1, the V gene TRBV28; weak D call: TRBD1 (5 bases). Trimming pared 3 bases from V and 1 base from J, leaving 6 bases between. Germline CDR1 and CDR2: MDHEN and SYDVKM. The CDR3 is 13 amino acids. The CDR3 DNA is TGTGCCAGCAGTTTGGGGCCGAACACTGAAGCTTTCTTT. This gives the protein CASSLGPNTEAFF.

This clone was seen a single time. This chain joins TRBV14 and TRBJ2-3; D is possibly TRBD2 (5 bases). Trimming cost V 8 bases and J 3 bases, with 15 bases left between them. Germline CDR1 is SGHDN and CDR2 is FVKESK. CDR3 length: 14 residues. CDR3: CASSRRGKTDTQYF. DNA for the CDR3: TGTGCCAGCTCCCGCCGAGGGAAGACAGATACGCAGTATTTT. The variable domain in full, completed from reference TRBV14 and TRBJ2-3, reads EAGVTQFPSHSVIEKGQTVTLRCDPISGHDNLYWYRRVMGKEIKFLLHFVKESKQDESGMPNNRFLAERTGGTYSTLKVQPAELEDSGVYFCASSRRGKTDTQYFGPGTRLTVL.

The rearrangement uses TRBV4-3 and TRBJ2-7; 9 bases map to TRBD2. V shed 1 base, J shed 0 bases, and the junction held 4 bases outside the gene matches. This CDR3 spans 16 amino acids. In germline, CDR1 is LGHNA, CDR2 YSLEER. This CDR3 reads CASSQGLAGASYEQYF. The CDR3 region has the DNA TGCGCCAGCAGCCAAGGATTAGCGGGGGCCTCCTACGAGCAGTACTTC.

The V gene is TRBV28, the J gene TRBJ1-5; weak D call: TRBD1 (5 bases). V was clipped by 2 bases and J by 7 bases, with 9 bases between them. Germline V CDR1 and CDR2: MDHEN, SYDVKM. The CDR3 sequence is 13 residues long. Here the CDR3 reads CASSLVWGQPQHF. The CDR3 DNA sequence: TGTGCCAGCAGTTTAGTGTGGGGGCAGCCCCAGCATTTT.

Points on this clone: The sample carries other DNA sequences with the same CDR3. The chain has TRBV4-3 and TRBJ1-2; D possibly corresponds to TRBD1 (5 bases). CDR1 is LGHNA and CDR2 is YSLEER in the germline V gene. CDR3 length: 15 residues. V was shortened by 0 bases and J by 2 bases, with 10 bases between the two germline ends. CDR3 nucleotide sequence: TGCGCCAGCAGCCAAGATCCGGGACGGAACTATGGCTACACCTTC. This codes for CASSQDPGRNYGYTF.

This rearrangement joins TRBV11-2 to TRBJ2-1; weak D call: TRBD2 (5 bases). Germline V gives CDR1 SGHAT, CDR2 FQNNGV. V was clipped by 7 bases and J by 1 base, with 14 bases between them. The CDR3 contains 15 residues. The CDR3 reads CASNPGTGSYNEQFF. Here the CDR3 DNA reads TGTGCCAGCAACCCGGGAACCGGATCCTACAATGAGCAGTTCTTC.